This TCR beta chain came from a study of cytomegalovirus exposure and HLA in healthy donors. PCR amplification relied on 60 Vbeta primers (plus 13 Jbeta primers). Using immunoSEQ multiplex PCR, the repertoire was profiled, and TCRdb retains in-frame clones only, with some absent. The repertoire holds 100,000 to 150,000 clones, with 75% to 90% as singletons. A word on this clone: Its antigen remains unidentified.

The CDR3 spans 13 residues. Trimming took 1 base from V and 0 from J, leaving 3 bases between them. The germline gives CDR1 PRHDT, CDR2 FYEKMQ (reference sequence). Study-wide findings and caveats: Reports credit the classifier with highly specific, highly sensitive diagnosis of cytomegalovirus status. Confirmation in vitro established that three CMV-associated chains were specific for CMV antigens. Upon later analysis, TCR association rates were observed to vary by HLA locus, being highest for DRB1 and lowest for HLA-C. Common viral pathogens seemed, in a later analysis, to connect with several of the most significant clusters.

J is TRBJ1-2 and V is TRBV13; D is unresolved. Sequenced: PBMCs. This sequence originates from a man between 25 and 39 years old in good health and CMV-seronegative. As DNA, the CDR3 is TGTGCCAGCAGCTTAGTCACTAACTATGGCTACACCTTC. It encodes CASSLVTNYGYTF. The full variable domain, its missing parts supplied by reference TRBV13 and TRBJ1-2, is AAGVIQSPRHLIKEKRETATLKCYPIPRHDTVYWYQQGPGQDPQFLISFYEKMQSDKGSIPDRFSAQQFSDYHSELNMSSLELGDSALYFCASSLVTNYGYTFGSGTRLTVV.